The sequence of this TCR beta chain was determined in a study of blood T cell repertoires in COVID-19. TCRdb's copy holds only in-frame clones and misses some; the assay was immunoSEQ multiplex PCR. The sample has approximately 270,000 clones; about 86% are singletons. Sequenced material: peripheral blood. The TCR was taken from a man of 80 years or more with acute or convalescent COVID-19.

CDR3 DNA: TGCGCCAGCAGGGTACTAGCGGGGATCACCGGGGAGCTGTTTTTT. As protein: CASRVLAGITGELFF. The chain employs TRBV5-1 and TRBJ2-2, with TRBD2 matching 10 bases. This CDR3 is built from 15 residues. Germline CDR1 reads SGHRS; CDR2 reads YFSETQ. With 5 bases clipped from V and 4 bases from J, the junction kept 5 bases outside the gene matches.